The next 23 T cell receptor beta chains were all read from a single sample in a study of beta chain features in type 1 diabetes. Expressed TCRB transcripts got sequenced, as all isolated RNA was reverse transcribed. The table came from immunoSEQ multiplex PCR; TCRdb's copy has only in-frame clones and leaves some out. The data contain 400,000 to 450,000 clones, over 11% of them seen just once; the ten biggest clones take up approximately 0.038%. Sequencing input: naive CD4+ T cells from blood. The receptor source for this set is a man younger than 40 in good health.

This clone turned up a few times. V gene TRBV28 combines with J gene TRBJ2-7; 12 bases align to TRBD2. Germline V gene data show CDR1 as MDHEN and CDR2 as SYDVKM. V shed 3 bases and J 1 base; nucleotides not matched to a gene: 1. The length of the CDR3 is 15 residues. CDR3 DNA: TGTGCCAGCAGTTTGGGGACTAGCGGGTCCTACGAGCAGTACGTC. This translates into CASSLGTSGSYEQYV.

The J gene is TRBJ1-1, the V gene TRBV27; D unresolved. Germline loops: CDR1 MNHEY, CDR2 SMNVEV (reference sequence). This CDR3 comprises 13 residues. With 2 bases removed from V and 2 bases from J, the gap between germline ends came to 6 bases. CDR3 sequence reads: CASSLQENTEAFF. In DNA, the CDR3 is TGTGCCAGCAGTTTACAAGAAAACACTGAAGCTTTCTTT.

The rearrangement uses TRBV5-1 and TRBJ1-2; D is undetermined. The CDR3 is made up of 13 amino acids. Per the germline V gene, CDR1 is SGHRS and CDR2 is YFSETQ. The germline V and J ends were trimmed by 1 base and 6 bases, with 10 bases remaining between them. The CDR3 sequence: CASSLKREDGYTF. As DNA, the CDR3 is TGCGCCAGCAGCTTGAAAAGGGAGGATGGCTACACCTTC.

Turning to this clone: At one end the junction does not follow the germline gene, possibly because of a read error. CDR3 loop: CASSLDRTSGF. The CDR3 DNA follows: TGTGCCAGCAGCTTAGACAGGACTAGCGGTTTT. V usage is TRBV11-2 and J usage is TRBJ2-3, with TRBD2 identical over 10 bases. Germline-derived CDR1 and CDR2 are SGHAT and FQNNGV. The length of the CDR3 is 11 residues.

This chain uses TRBV7-2 with TRBJ2-7; D not certain. This CDR3 is 15 amino acids long. The ends were cut back, 5 bases at V and 0 bases at J, with 14 bases in the middle. CDR1 is SGHTA and CDR2 is FQGNSA in the germline V gene. Here the CDR3 DNA reads TGTGCCAGCAGCCCGACCCCCGGGCGCTCCTACGAGCAGTACGTC. It yields the protein CASSPTPGRSYEQYV.

The chain recombines TRBV30 with TRBJ2-2; 8 nucleotides match TRBD2. The CDR3 covers 14 residues. V lost 2 bases to trimming and J lost 6 bases; unmatched junction nucleotides: 5. The V gene's germline CDR1 is GTSNPN and CDR2 SVGIG (reference sequence). CDR3 in amino acids: CAWSTGLGSGELFF. The DNA for the CDR3 is TGTGCCTGGAGTACGGGACTAGGATCCGGGGAGCTGTTTTTT.

This clone has more than one count but fewer than ten. This sequence joins TRBV20-1 and TRBJ1-2; D is undetermined. CDR1 DFQATT and CDR2 SNEGSKA come from the germline V gene (reference sequence). CDR3 length: 11 residues. The V end lost 0 bases, the J end lost 7 bases, and 6 bases lay between the germline ends. The chain's CDR3 is CSARENSGYTF. CDR3 nucleotide sequence: TGCAGTGCTAGAGAAAACAGTGGCTACACCTTC.

This clone has only a few counts. CDR3 in DNA: TGTGCCAGCAGTGACAGAGCCTACGAGCAGTACGTC. Translation gives CASSDRAYEQYV. The chain combines TRBV6-1 with TRBJ2-7; D not certain. The V end lost 3 bases, the J end lost 2 bases, and 5 bases lay between the germline ends. Per the germline V gene, CDR1 is MNHNS and CDR2 is SASEGT. The CDR3 spans 12 residues.

This clone was counted only a few times. The rearrangement uses TRBV7-9 and TRBJ2-5, with D possibly called TRBD1 or TRBD2 (7 bases each). The V end was cut by 5 bases, the J end by 2 bases, with 15 bases between. Germline CDR1 is SEHNR and CDR2 is FQNEAQ (reference sequence). CDR3 size: 15 residues. The CDR3 protein is CASSSRQGGQETQYF. CDR3 coding DNA: TGTGCCAGCAGCAGCCGACAGGGAGGGCAAGAGACCCAGTACTTC.

The chain recombines TRBV5-6 with TRBJ1-1; D gene uncertain. The CDR3 has 12 residues. V dropped 0 bases and J dropped 8 bases, with 8 bases sitting between them. Germline CDR1 SGHDT, CDR2 YYEEEE. The CDR3 sequence: CASSLEVGEAFF. In nucleotides, the CDR3 is TGTGCCAGCAGCTTGGAAGTAGGCGAAGCTTTCTTT.

This rearrangement joins TRBV2 to TRBJ1-5, with D possibly TRBD1 on 6 matching bases. The CDR3 spans 13 residues. V lost 8 bases to trimming and J lost 7 bases, with 15 bases between them. The V gene's germline CDR1 is SNHLY and CDR2 FYNNEI. CDR3 sequence: CASPRGAWQPQHF. The CDR3 nucleotides read TGTGCCAGCCCCCGGGGGGCTTGGCAGCCCCAGCATTTT.

This clone was detected only a few times. The chain uses TRBV7-9 and TRBJ2-2; 9 nucleotides align to TRBD1. CDR1 and CDR2 (germline): SEHNR, FQNEAQ (reference sequence). V was clipped by 9 bases and J by 3 bases; unmatched bases: 8. The CDR3 length is 15 residues. The CDR3 DNA is TGTGCCAGTGATCCGGGACAGGGTTACACCGGGGAGCTGTTTTTT. The encoded protein is CASDPGQGYTGELFF.

This clone showed up many times. The chain is built from TRBV18 and TRBJ2-7; 7 positions match TRBD1. The CDR3 has 13 residues. Germline CDR1 reads KGHSH; CDR2 reads LQKENI. Unmatched junction bases numbered 2, after V lost 3 bases and J lost 3 bases. The chain's CDR3 is CASSPGTVYEQYV. DNA of the CDR3: TGTGCCAGCTCACCTGGGACAGTCTACGAGCAGTACGTC.

This clone was seen a handful of times. V is TRBV10-3 and J is TRBJ2-1; 8 nucleotides match TRBD1. The length of the CDR3 is 14 residues. Germline CDR1 and CDR2: ENHRY and SYGVKD. With V trimmed by 6 bases and J by 4 bases, 5 bases remained unmatched. The CDR3 bases are TGTGCCATCAGCGAGACAGGGGCATACAATGAGCAGTTCTTC. This translates into CAISETGAYNEQFF.

The chain combines TRBV5-1 with TRBJ2-3, with D perhaps TRBD1 (5 bases). Trimming left V 4 bases short and J 6 bases short, with 12 bases between. This CDR3 contains 13 residues. CDR1 is SGHRS, CDR2 YFSETQ, per germline. In DNA, the CDR3 is TGCGCCAGCAGCAAAATAAACAGGGATACGCAGTATTTT. Its translation is CASSKINRDTQYF.

This clone has just a few counts. The chain uses TRBV20-1 and TRBJ2-5; no clear D gene. V lost 3 bases to trimming and J lost 6 bases, with 8 bases between them. Germline CDR1 and CDR2: DFQATT and SNEGSKA (reference sequence). The CDR3 runs to 11 residues. CDR3 loop: CSASPGKTQYF. The CDR3 region has the DNA TGCAGTGCTAGTCCTGGAAAGACCCAGTACTTC.

V gene TRBV5-1 combines with J gene TRBJ2-1; D remains ambiguous. Germline loops: CDR1 SGHRS, CDR2 YFSETQ. The CDR3 loop spans 12 amino acids. V gave up 0 bases and J gave up 9 bases, with 7 bases separating them. The CDR3 nucleotides are TGCGCCAGCAGCTTGGTAGTGTCTGAGCAGTTCTTC. Its protein is CASSLVVSEQFF.

The gene calls are TRBV7-9 and TRBJ2-4; the match to TRBD1 covers 10 bases. Germline trimming cut 5 bases from V and 0 bases from J; bases unmatched to any gene: 4. This CDR3 spans 16 amino acids. Germline CDR1 SEHNR, CDR2 FQNEAQ (reference sequence). The CDR3 is CASSPRTGGAKNIQYF. CDR3 DNA sequence: TGTGCCAGCAGCCCTAGGACAGGGGGAGCCAAAAACATTCAGTACTTC.

In its sample, this clone was seen a few times. This chain joins TRBV7-9 and TRBJ1-4; perhaps TRBD1 as D (5 bases). Per germline, CDR1 SEHNR and CDR2 FQNEAQ (reference sequence). The CDR3 loop spans 13 amino acids. V gave up 6 bases and J gave up 6 bases, with 11 bases separating them. CDR3 sequence: CASSSGPYEKLFF. In nucleotides, the CDR3 is TGTGCCAGCAGTTCGGGACCTTATGAAAAACTGTTTTTT.

On this clone itself: The same CDR3 also results from other DNA sequences found in this sample. This chain connects TRBV11-2 to TRBJ2-1; D uncertain. Germline V gene data show CDR1 as SGHAT and CDR2 as FQNNGV. Deletions cut 1 base from V and 9 bases from J, with 7 bases between. This CDR3 has 12 amino acids. This CDR3 is CASSLGGREQFF. The CDR3 region has the DNA TGTGCCAGCAGCTTAGGAGGTCGTGAGCAGTTCTTC.

This clone was counted only a few times. CDR3 in DNA: TGTGCCAGCAGCTGGCTGGGCGGACCTTACAATGAGCAGTTCTTC. Protein product: CASSWLGGPYNEQFF. This chain joins TRBV5-4 and TRBJ2-1; no definite D call. Trimming pared 3 bases from V and 4 bases from J, leaving 14 bases between. The CDR3 runs 15 residues. Germline loops: CDR1 SGHNT, CDR2 YYREEE (reference sequence).

This chain links TRBV7-9 with TRBJ2-7, with D possibly matching TRBD2 (5 bases). Germline assignment: CDR1 SEHNR and CDR2 FQNEAQ (reference sequence). Trimming stripped 7 bases from V and 3 bases from J, with 13 bases between. The CDR3 totals 13 residues. The CDR3 here is CASTKRRNYEQYF. Written as DNA, the CDR3 is TGTGCCAGCACCAAGCGGCGGAACTACGAGCAGTACTTC.

This clone was recorded a few times. V is TRBV25-1 and J is TRBJ1-1; D perhaps matches TRBD1 (6 bases). V lost 4 bases to trimming and J lost 8 bases, with 17 bases between them. The CDR3 loop spans 14 amino acids. Germline assignment: CDR1 MGHDK and CDR2 SYGVNS. The CDR3 spells CASSASTWGAEAFF. The CDR3 DNA reads TGTGCCAGCAGTGCATCTACGTGGGGGGCAGAAGCTTTCTTT. Combining the CDR3 with reference TRBV25-1 and TRBJ1-1 gives the whole variable domain EADIYQTPRYLVIGTGKKITLECSQTMGHDKMYWYQQDPGMELHLIHYSYGVNSTEKGDLSSESTVSRIRTEHFPLTLESARPSHTSQYLCASSASTWGAEAFFGQGTRLTVV.